Below, 29 T cell receptor beta chains from the same sample are listed, as sequenced in a study of blood T cell repertoires in COVID-19. Libraries were prepared by immunoSEQ multiplex PCR; TCRdb keeps only in-frame clonotypes and omits some of them. Here the sample spans approximately 260,000 clones, 85% to 90% being singletons. Sequenced material: peripheral blood. These receptors were taken from a woman between 35 and 50 years old with acute or convalescent COVID-19.

The rearrangement uses TRBV19 and TRBJ2-5; D gene ambiguous. The CDR3 totals 14 residues. Between the trimmed V and J ends, which lost 8 bases and 2 bases, there was a span of 15 bases. The germline V gene has CDR1 LNHDA and CDR2 SQIVND (reference sequence). CDR3: CASAVNGQQETQYF. The DNA for the CDR3 is TGTGCCAGTGCTGTTAATGGGCAACAAGAGACCCAGTACTTC.

The CDR3 protein is CASSLVHQSGANVLTF. CDR3 nucleotides: TGTGCCAGCAGCTTGGTCCACCAGTCTGGGGCCAACGTCCTGACTTTC. The chain is built from TRBV5-7 and TRBJ2-6; D ambiguous. TRBV5-7 is recorded as an ORF, its role being uncertain. With 0 bases removed from V and 1 base from J, the gap between germline ends came to 8 bases. The length of the CDR3 is 16 residues.

V usage is TRBV11-2 and J usage is TRBJ2-2; 7 bases map to TRBD1. Unmatched junction bases numbered 4, after V lost 3 bases and J lost 3 bases. The CDR3 length is 15 residues. Germline CDR1 and CDR2: SGHAT and FQNNGV. CDR3 coding DNA: TGTGCCAGCAGCTTTATGACAGGGCACACCGGGGAGCTGTTTTTT. Translation gives CASSFMTGHTGELFF.

The chain employs TRBV5-1 and TRBJ1-1; D gene unclear. Trimming pared 2 bases from V and 0 bases from J, leaving 17 bases between. Per germline, CDR1 SGHRS and CDR2 YFSETQ. The CDR3 sequence is 17 residues long. CDR3 DNA: TGCGCCAGCAGCTTCCTCGGTAATAGCAATATGAACACTGAAGCTTTCTTT. Its translation is CASSFLGNSNMNTEAFF.

This chain connects TRBV4-1 to TRBJ2-1, with D perhaps TRBD1 (6 bases). CDR1 is MGHRA, CDR2 YSYEKL, per germline. The ends were cut back, 4 bases at V and 0 bases at J, with 16 bases in the middle. The length of the CDR3 is 17 residues. In DNA, the CDR3 is TGCGCCAGCAGCCCGCTACCGAGGGGGAGCTCCTACAATGAGCAGTTCTTC. This sequence encodes CASSPLPRGSSYNEQFF.

The chain carries TRBV30 and TRBJ2-1; D unclear. V gave up 0 bases and J gave up 10 bases, with 7 bases separating them. This CDR3 has 11 residues. Germline V CDR1 and CDR2: GTSNPN, SVGIG (reference sequence). This CDR3 reads CAWSVQSEQFF. The CDR3 nucleotides are TGTGCCTGGAGTGTACAGTCAGAGCAGTTCTTC.

The gene calls are TRBV20-1 and TRBJ1-2; no clear D. Germline CDR1 reads DFQATT; CDR2 reads SNEGSKA (reference sequence). The CDR3 covers 13 residues. The V and J ends lost 3 bases and 7 bases respectively, with 15 bases between them. The CDR3 loop reads CSASGLGRVGYTF. CDR3 nucleotides: TGCAGTGCTAGTGGATTGGGGAGGGTTGGCTACACCTTC.

This clone was found once. V usage is TRBV18 and J usage is TRBJ2-3, with 12 positions matching TRBD2. Germline V gene sequence: CDR1 KGHSH, CDR2 LQKENI. Trimming at V came to 2 bases and at J to 11 bases, leaving 2 bases not matched to a gene. There are 13 residues in the CDR3. As DNA, the CDR3 is TGTGCCAGCTCACCAATGACTAGCGGGGGGCAGTATTTT. Translation: CASSPMTSGGQYF.

V gene TRBV2 combines with J gene TRBJ1-5, with 10 bases lining up with TRBD1. CDR3 size: 16 residues. Germline V gives CDR1 SNHLY, CDR2 FYNNEI. V lost 4 bases, J lost 4 bases, and 7 bases stayed unmatched. The DNA for the CDR3 is TGTGCCAGCAGTGCGGGACAGGGGTTCCTAAATCAGCCCCAGCATTTT. It encodes CASSAGQGFLNQPQHF.

This chain joins TRBV6-5 and TRBJ2-7; D not certain. V lost 5 bases and J lost 7, with 15 bases in between. CDR1 and CDR2 from the germline V gene are MNHEY and SVGAGI. The CDR3 is made up of 13 amino acids. CDR3: CASSHTPSKEQYV. DNA of the CDR3: TGTGCCAGCAGTCATACCCCGTCTAAAGAGCAGTACGTC.

The chain employs TRBV9 and TRBJ1-5; D uncertain. Trimming took 0 bases from V and 0 from J, leaving 4 bases between them. CDR1 SGDLS and CDR2 YYNGEE come from the germline V gene. CDR3 length equals 14 residues. CDR3 sequence: CASSVGNSNQPQHF. The CDR3 region has the DNA TGTGCCAGCAGCGTAGGTAATAGCAATCAGCCCCAGCATTTT. Combining the CDR3 with reference TRBV9 and TRBJ1-5 gives the whole variable domain DSGVTQTPKHLITATGQRVTLRCSPRSGDLSVYWYQQSLDQGLQFLIQYYNGEERAKGNILERFSAQQFPDLHSELNLSSLELGDSALYFCASSVGNSNQPQHFGDGTRLSIL.

The rearrangement links TRBV7-6 to TRBJ2-5; TRBD1 matches 9 bases. CDR3 length: 15 amino acids. The germline CDR1 and CDR2 sequences are SGHVS and FNYEAQ. V shed 8 bases and J 5 bases; nucleotides not matched to a gene: 12. The DNA for the CDR3 is TGTGCCAGCGTCCTAGGACAGGGGTACATGGAGACCCAGTACTTC. This translates into CASVLGQGYMETQYF.

J is TRBJ1-2 and V is TRBV5-1, with a possible D match to TRBD1 (5 bases). The CDR3 contains 15 residues. Trimming took off 0 bases at V and 8 bases at J, with 17 bases between the two ends. CDR1 is SGHRS, CDR2 YFSETQ, per germline. The CDR3: CASSLDGAGQGGYTF. The CDR3 nucleotides are TGCGCCAGCAGCTTGGATGGTGCGGGGCAGGGAGGCTACACCTTC.

This chain joins TRBV28 and TRBJ1-5, with TRBD1 matching over 12 bases. Germline V gives CDR1 MDHEN, CDR2 SYDVKM. Unmatched junction bases numbered 5, after V lost 8 bases and J lost 6 bases. CDR3 size: 14 residues. CDR3 region: CASAGTGGFQPQHF. Written as DNA, the CDR3 is TGTGCCAGCGCGGGGACAGGGGGCTTTCAGCCCCAGCATTTT.

V usage is TRBV6-1 and J usage is TRBJ2-7, with D perhaps TRBD1 (6 bases). V lost 1 base to trimming and J lost 6 bases, with 10 bases between them. The CDR3 is 13 residues long. Germline values: CDR1 MNHNS, CDR2 SASEGT. CDR3: CASSEVRRGEQYV. Here the CDR3 DNA reads TGTGCCAGCAGTGAAGTACGCAGGGGCGAGCAGTACGTC.

This clone was picked up a small number of times. The V call is TRBV21-1, the J call TRBJ1-1. TRBV21-1 is a documented pseudogene. The CDR3 contains 11 residues. The CDR3, as DNA: TGTGCCAGCAGCACCGACACTGAAGCTTTCTTT. Translating gives CASSTDTEAFF.

J is TRBJ2-3 and V is TRBV5-1; 10 nucleotides agree with TRBD2. Germline V CDR1 and CDR2: SGHRS, YFSETQ. V shed 0 bases, J shed 0 bases, and the junction held 10 bases outside the gene matches. The CDR3 covers 19 residues. As DNA, the CDR3 is TGCGCCAGCAGCTTGGGGGCTAGCGGGGGTGGATCTAGCACAGATACGCAGTATTTT. It translates to CASSLGASGGGSSTDTQYF.

V and J are TRBV6-2 or TRBV6-3 and TRBJ1-1; TRBD1 matches at 7 bases. J was trimmed by 1 base and V by 6 bases; bases with no gene match: 11. This CDR3 is 16 amino acids long. Germline values: CDR1 MNHEY, CDR2 SVGEGT. This CDR3 is CASSPDRAPANTEAFF. CDR3 coding DNA: TGTGCCAGCAGCCCAGACAGGGCGCCGGCGAACACTGAAGCTTTCTTT.

The chain carries TRBV2 and TRBJ2-4, with D uncertain. CDR3 size: 15 residues. Trimming pared 6 bases from V and 0 bases from J, leaving 12 bases between. Germline CDR1 SNHLY, CDR2 FYNNEI. The CDR3 coding sequence is TGTGCCAGCAGCTTGATTGAGGTAGCCAAAAACATTCAGTACTTC. Translating gives CASSLIEVAKNIQYF.

This rearrangement joins TRBV6-5 to TRBJ2-7; a possible D gene is TRBD2 (5 bases). This CDR3 is built from 14 residues. Trimming cost V 6 bases and J 5 bases, with 17 bases left between them. Germline loops: CDR1 MNHEY, CDR2 SVGAGI. Here the CDR3 DNA reads TGTGCCAGCAGAGCCACCGGACTGCAGAACGAGCAGTACGTC. As protein: CASRATGLQNEQYV.

This clone has more than one count but fewer than ten. This chain joins TRBV15 and TRBJ1-3; maybe TRBD1 (6 bases). Germline V gene lookup returns CDR1 LNHNV and CDR2 YYDKDF (reference sequence). The CDR3 sequence is 15 residues long. The ends were cut back, 1 base at V and 8 bases at J, with 15 bases in the middle. The chain's CDR3 is CATSRAGGAADTIYF. The CDR3 nucleotides are TGTGCCACCAGCAGAGCGGGGGGGGCGGCGGACACCATATATTTT. Full variable domain (remainder filled in from reference TRBV15 and TRBJ1-3): DAMVIQNPRYQVTQFGKPVTLSCSQTLNHNVMYWYQQKSSQAPKLLFHYYDKDFNNEADTPDNFQSRRPNTSFCFLDIRSPGLGDTAMYLCATSRAGGAADTIYFGEGSWLTVV.

In this sample, this clone turned up once. V is TRBV4-1 and J is TRBJ2-1; TRBD2 matches 8 bases. CDR1 MGHRA and CDR2 YSYEKL come from the germline V gene. CDR3 length: 19 amino acids. With 3 bases clipped from V and 0 bases from J, the junction kept 13 bases outside the gene matches. CDR3 sequence: CASSQPAGGSSSSYNEQFF. CDR3 in DNA: TGCGCCAGCAGCCAGCCTGCGGGGGGCTCCTCGAGCTCCTACAATGAGCAGTTCTTC.

The V gene is TRBV7-2, the J gene TRBJ1-3; the match to TRBD1 covers 11 bases. In germline, CDR1 is SGHTA, CDR2 FQGNSA. Losses at the gene ends were 5 bases for V and 1 base for J; bases not matched to a gene: 13. The CDR3 has 19 residues. The CDR3 sequence: CASSVRPPGQGGSGNTIYF. DNA of the CDR3: TGTGCCAGCAGCGTCCGCCCGCCGGGACAGGGGGGGTCTGGAAACACCATATATTTT.

The chain uses TRBV11-2 and TRBJ1-6; D unclear. The CDR3 is made up of 16 amino acids. Trimming stripped 8 bases from V and 6 bases from J, with 20 bases between. The germline V gene has CDR1 SGHAT and CDR2 FQNNGV. The chain's CDR3 is CASGPRSDSSNSPLHF. Here the CDR3 DNA reads TGTGCCAGCGGCCCCCGTAGCGACTCGAGTAATTCACCCCTCCACTTT.

As to this clone: The same CDR3 can be traced to other DNA sequences in this sample. The chain combines TRBV12-3 or TRBV12-4 with TRBJ1-1; D gene uncertain. The CDR3 has 13 amino acids. V gave up 3 bases and J gave up 1 base, with 6 bases separating them. The CDR3, as DNA: TGTGCCAGCAGTTTTTTGAGGAACACTGAAGCTTTCTTT. This encodes CASSFLRNTEAFF.

The chain recombines TRBV5-1 with TRBJ1-1; D gene unclear. Trimming left V 0 bases short and J 7 bases short, with 16 bases between. The CDR3 is 15 amino acids. Germline V gene data show CDR1 as SGHRS and CDR2 as YFSETQ. The DNA for the CDR3 is TGCGCCAGCAGCTTGGGGAGCGCAGTAGGTAGTGAAGCTTTCTTT. It is translated as CASSLGSAVGSEAFF.

In nucleotides, the CDR3 is TGTGCCAGCAGCCCCTCCGCAAGCGGGGGGGCCGCAGATACGCAGTATTTT. This codes for CASSPSASGGAADTQYF. The chain carries TRBV4-2 and TRBJ2-3, with 10 bases fitting TRBD2. The junction had 11 bases not matched to a gene; V was cut back by 4 bases and J by 4 bases. CDR1 is LGHNA and CDR2 is YNFKEQ in the germline V gene. This CDR3 comprises 17 residues.

This chain links TRBV1 with TRBJ1-5; TRBD1 is the table's D call and was not checked against the DNA. TRBV1 is marked as a pseudogene. The CDR3 runs 22 residues. As DNA, the CDR3 is TGCACCAGCAGCCAAGATTCCCCGGCGAACAGGGGCGAACGACGGAGCAATCAGCCCCAGCATTTT. Its protein is CTSSQDSPANRGERRSNQPQHF.

V is TRBV5-6 and J is TRBJ2-7, with TRBD2 as a possible D gene (5 bases). CDR1 is SGHDT, CDR2 YYEEEE, per germline. This CDR3 has 11 residues. V lost 2 bases, J lost 7 bases, and 7 bases lay in between. The CDR3 DNA follows: TGTGCCAGCAGCTTTAGGACTGAGCAGTACGTC. It codes for CASSFRTEQYV.